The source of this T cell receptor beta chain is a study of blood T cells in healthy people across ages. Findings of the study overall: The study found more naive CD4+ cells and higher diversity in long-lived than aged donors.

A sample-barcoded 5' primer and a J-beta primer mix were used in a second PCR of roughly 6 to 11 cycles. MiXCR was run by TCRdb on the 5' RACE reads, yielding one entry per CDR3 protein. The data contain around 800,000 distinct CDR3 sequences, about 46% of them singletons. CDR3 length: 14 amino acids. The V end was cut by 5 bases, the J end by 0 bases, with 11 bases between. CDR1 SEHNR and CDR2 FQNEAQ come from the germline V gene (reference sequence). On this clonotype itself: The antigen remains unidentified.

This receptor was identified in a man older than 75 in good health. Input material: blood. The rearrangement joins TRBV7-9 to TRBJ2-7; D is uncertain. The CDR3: CASSGYSSSYEQYF. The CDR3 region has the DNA TGTGCCAGCAGCGGCTACTCAAGCTCCTACGAGCAGTACTTC. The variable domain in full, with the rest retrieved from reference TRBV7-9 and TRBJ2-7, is DTGVSQNPRHKITKRGQNVTFRCDPISEHNRLYWYRQTLGQGPEFLTYFQNEAQLEKSRLLSDRFSAERPKGSFSTLEIQRTEQGDSAMYLCASSGYSSSYEQYFGPGTRLTVT.